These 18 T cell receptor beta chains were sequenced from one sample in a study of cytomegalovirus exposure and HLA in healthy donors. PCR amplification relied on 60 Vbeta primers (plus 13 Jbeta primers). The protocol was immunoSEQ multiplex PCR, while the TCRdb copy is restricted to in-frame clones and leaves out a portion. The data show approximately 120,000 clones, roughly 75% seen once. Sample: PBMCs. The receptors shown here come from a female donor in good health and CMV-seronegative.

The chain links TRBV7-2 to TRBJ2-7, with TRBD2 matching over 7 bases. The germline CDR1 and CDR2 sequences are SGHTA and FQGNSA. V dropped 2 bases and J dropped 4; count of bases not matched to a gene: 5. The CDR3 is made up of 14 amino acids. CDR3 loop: CASSLTGGSYEQYF. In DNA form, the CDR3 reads TGTGCCAGCAGCTTAACGGGAGGTTCATACGAGCAGTACTTC. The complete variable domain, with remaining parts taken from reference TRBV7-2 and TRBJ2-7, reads GAGVSQSPSNKVTEKGKDVELRCDPISGHTALYWYRQSLGQGLEFLIYFQGNSAPDKSGLPSDRFSAERTGGSVSTLTIQRTQQEDSAVYLCASSLTGGSYEQYFGPGTRLTVT.

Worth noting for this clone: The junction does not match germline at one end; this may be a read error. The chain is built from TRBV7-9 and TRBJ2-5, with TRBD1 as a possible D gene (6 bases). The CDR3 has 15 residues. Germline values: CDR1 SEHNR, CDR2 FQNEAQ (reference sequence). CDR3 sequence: CSSSPPGHPQETQYF. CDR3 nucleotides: TGTTCCAGCAGCCCCCCGGGACACCCCCAAGAGACCCAGTACTTC.

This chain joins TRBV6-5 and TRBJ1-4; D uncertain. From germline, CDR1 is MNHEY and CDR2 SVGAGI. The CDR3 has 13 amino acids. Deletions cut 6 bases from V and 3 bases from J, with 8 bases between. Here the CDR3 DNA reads TGTGCCAGCAGGCCGGGAGCTAATGAAAAACTGTTTTTT. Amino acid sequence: CASRPGANEKLFF.

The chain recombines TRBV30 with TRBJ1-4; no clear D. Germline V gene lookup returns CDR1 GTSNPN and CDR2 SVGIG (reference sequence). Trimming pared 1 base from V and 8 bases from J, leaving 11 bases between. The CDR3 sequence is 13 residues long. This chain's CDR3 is CAWSAGLVEKLFF. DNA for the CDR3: TGTGCCTGGAGTGCTGGACTCGTAGAAAAACTGTTTTTT.

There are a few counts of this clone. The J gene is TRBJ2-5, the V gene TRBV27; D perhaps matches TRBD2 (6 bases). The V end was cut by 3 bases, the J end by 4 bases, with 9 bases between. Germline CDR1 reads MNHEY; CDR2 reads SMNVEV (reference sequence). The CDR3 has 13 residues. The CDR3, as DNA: TGTGCCAGCAGTTTTAAGGAGGGAGAGACCCAGTACTTC. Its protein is CASSFKEGETQYF.

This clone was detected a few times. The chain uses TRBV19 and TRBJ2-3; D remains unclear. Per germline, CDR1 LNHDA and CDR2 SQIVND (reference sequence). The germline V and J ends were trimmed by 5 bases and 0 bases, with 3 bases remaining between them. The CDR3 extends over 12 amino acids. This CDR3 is CASSLSTDTQYF. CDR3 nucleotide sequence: TGTGCCAGTAGTCTTAGCACAGATACGCAGTATTTT.

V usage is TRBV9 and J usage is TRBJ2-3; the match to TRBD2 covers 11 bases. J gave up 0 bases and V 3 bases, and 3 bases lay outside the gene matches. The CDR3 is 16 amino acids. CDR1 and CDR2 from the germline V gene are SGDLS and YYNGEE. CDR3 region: CASSAGTSGSTDTQYF. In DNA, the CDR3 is TGTGCCAGCAGCGCCGGGACTAGCGGTAGCACAGATACGCAGTATTTT.

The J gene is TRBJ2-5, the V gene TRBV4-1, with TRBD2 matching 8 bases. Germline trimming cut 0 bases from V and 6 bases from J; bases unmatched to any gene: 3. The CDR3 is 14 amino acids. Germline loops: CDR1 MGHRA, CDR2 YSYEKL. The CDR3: CASSQEGLAQTQYF. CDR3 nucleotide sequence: TGCGCCAGCAGCCAAGAAGGACTAGCCCAGACCCAGTACTTC.

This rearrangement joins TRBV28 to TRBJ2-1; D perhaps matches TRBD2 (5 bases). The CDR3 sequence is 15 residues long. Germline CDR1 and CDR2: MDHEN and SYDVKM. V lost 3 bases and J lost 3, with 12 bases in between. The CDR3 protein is CASSFSAQFYNEQFF. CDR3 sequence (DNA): TGTGCCAGCAGTTTTAGCGCACAATTCTACAATGAGCAGTTCTTC.

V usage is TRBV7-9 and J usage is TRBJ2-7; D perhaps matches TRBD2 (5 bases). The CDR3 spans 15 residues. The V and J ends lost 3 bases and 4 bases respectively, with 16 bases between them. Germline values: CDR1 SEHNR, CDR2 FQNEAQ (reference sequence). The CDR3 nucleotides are TGTGCCAGCAGCTTTCGGGAAACCGATCCTTACGAGCAGTACTTC. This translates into CASSFRETDPYEQYF.

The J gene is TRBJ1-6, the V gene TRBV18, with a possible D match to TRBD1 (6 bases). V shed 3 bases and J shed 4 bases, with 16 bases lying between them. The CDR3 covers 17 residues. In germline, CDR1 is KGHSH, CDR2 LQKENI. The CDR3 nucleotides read TGTGCCAGCTCACCGCGTCGTGGACAGACGTATAATTCACCCCTCCACTTT. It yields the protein CASSPRRGQTYNSPLHF.

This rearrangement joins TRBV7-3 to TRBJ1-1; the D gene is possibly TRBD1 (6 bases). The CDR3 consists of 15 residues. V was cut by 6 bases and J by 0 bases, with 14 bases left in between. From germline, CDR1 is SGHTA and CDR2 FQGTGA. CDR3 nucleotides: TGTGCCAGCAGGCTACAGGGCGGACTGAACACTGAAGCTTTCTTT. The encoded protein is CASRLQGGLNTEAFF. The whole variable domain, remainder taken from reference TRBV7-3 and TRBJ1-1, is GAGVSQTPSNKVTEKGKYVELRCDPISGHTALYWYRQSLGQGPEFLIYFQGTGAADDSGLPNDRFFAVRPEGSVSTLKIQRTERGDSAVYLCASRLQGGLNTEAFFGQGTRLTVV.

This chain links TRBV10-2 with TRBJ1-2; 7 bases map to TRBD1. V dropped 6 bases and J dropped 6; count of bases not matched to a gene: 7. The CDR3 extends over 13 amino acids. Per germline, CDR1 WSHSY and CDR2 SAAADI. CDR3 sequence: CASSLGDRDGYTF. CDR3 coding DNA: TGCGCCAGCAGCCTCGGGGACAGAGATGGCTACACCTTC.

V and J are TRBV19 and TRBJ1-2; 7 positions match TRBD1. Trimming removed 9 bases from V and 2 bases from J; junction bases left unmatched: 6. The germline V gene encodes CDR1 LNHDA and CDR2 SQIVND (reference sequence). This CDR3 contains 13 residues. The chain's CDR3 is CASRRGPNYGYTF. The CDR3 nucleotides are TGTGCCAGCAGGAGGGGGCCCAACTATGGCTACACCTTC.

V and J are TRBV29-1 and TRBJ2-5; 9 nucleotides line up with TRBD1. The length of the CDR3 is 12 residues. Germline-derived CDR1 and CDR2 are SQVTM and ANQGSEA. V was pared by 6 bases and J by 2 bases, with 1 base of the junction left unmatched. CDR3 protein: CSVGTGQETQYF. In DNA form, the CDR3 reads TGCAGCGTGGGGACAGGGCAAGAGACCCAGTACTTC.

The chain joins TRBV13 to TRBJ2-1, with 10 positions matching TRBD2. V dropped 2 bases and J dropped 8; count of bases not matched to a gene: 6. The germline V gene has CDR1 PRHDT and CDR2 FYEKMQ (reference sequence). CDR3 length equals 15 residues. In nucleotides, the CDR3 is TGTGCCAGCAGCTTAAACAGCGGGGGGGCAGATGAGCAGTTCTTC. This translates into CASSLNSGGADEQFF.

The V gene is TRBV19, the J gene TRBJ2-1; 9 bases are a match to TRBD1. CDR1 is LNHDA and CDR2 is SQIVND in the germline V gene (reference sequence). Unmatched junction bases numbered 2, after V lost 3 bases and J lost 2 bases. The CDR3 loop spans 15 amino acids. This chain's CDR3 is CASSMGQGPYNEQFF. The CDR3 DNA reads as TGTGCCAGTAGTATGGGACAGGGCCCCTACAATGAGCAGTTCTTC. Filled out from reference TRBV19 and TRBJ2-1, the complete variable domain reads DGGITQSPKYLFRKEGQNVTLSCEQNLNHDAMYWYRQDPGQGLRLIYYSQIVNDFQKGDIAEGYSVSREKKESFPLTVTSAQKNPTAFYLCASSMGQGPYNEQFFGPGTRLTVL.

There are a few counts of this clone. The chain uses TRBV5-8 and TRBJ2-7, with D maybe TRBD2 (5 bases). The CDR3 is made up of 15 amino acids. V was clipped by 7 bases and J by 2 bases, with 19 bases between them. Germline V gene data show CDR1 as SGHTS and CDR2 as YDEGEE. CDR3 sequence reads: CASPPSQRRAYEQYF. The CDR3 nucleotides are TGTGCCAGCCCTCCAAGCCAGCGGAGAGCCTACGAGCAGTACTTC.